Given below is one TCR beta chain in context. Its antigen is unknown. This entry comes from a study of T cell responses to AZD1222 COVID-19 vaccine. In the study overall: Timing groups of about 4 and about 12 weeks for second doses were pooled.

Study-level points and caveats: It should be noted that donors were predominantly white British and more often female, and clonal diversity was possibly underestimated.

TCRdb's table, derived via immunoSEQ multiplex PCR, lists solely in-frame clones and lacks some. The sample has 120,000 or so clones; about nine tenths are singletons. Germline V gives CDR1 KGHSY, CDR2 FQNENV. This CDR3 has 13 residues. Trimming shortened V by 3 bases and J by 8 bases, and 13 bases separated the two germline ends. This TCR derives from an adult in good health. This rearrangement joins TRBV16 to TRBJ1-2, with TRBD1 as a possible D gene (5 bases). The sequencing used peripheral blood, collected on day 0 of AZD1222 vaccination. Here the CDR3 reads CASSQDGARGYTF. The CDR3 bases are TGTGCCAGCAGCCAGGACGGGGCGCGAGGCTACACCTTC.